The entry below describes one T cell receptor (beta chain). The antigen remains undetermined. Germline V gene sequence: CDR1 GTSNPN, CDR2 SVGIG (reference sequence). V was trimmed by 3 bases and J by 12 bases, leaving 14 bases between them. The CDR3 sequence is 12 residues long. The beta constant-region primer was an equimolar mix of two oligonucleotides covering TRBC1 and TRBC2. The ligated cDNA underwent four PCR rounds using SP2 and nested alpha and beta constant-region primers. TCRdb reanalysed the UMI-ligation and nested PCR reads using MiXCR and keeps one entry per CDR3 protein. Of over 80,000 distinct CDR3 sequences listed, about 11% are singletons. This record comes from a study of naive and memory T cell subsets. Study results and caveats: Especially in CD8 cells, naive repertoires contained a few larger clonotypes, possibly CD45RA-re-expressing memory cells. Gini index rose across naive, CM, EM and EMRA in CD4 and CD8.

The rearrangement links TRBV30 to TRBJ1-4; no definite D call. The sequence came from a human donor in good health. The sequenced material came from naive CD4+ T cells from blood. CDR3 sequence (DNA): TGTGCCTGGAGCCCTGGGCCTCGGGAACTGTTTTTT. The encoded protein is CAWSPGPRELFF.